This T cell receptor beta chain was observed in a study of human T cells and chemical hapten exposure. This clonotype showed up just a few times. TCRdb re-derived calls from the RACE reads in MiXCR, one entry per CDR3 protein. This table holds 190,000 or so distinct CDR3 sequences, about 25% found once. Time point defined: patch test 3, about 24 weeks after DPC sensitization. Regarding treatment: therapeutic diphenylcyclopropenone sensitization with weekly scalp DPC. Ahead of applying each patch test, blood was sampled. Between the trimmed V and J ends, which lost 10 bases and 4 bases, there was a span of 15 bases. The CDR3 consists of 13 residues. From germline, CDR1 is MNHEY and CDR2 SMNVEV (reference sequence).

The origin of this receptor is a woman aged 35 to 49 with alopecia areata. Some clones in this sample may be carry-over from other donors' samples. The gene calls are TRBV27 and TRBJ2-3, with a tentative D call TRBD2 (6 bases). This specimen consisted of whole blood, obtained in connection with sensitization to the hapten diphenylcyclopropenone (DPC). The DNA of the CDR3 is TGTGCCACCTCGGACCGGGGGTCAGATACGCAGTATTTT. Translation: CATSDRGSDTQYF.